The clone carrying this T cell receptor (beta chain) appeared a single time. Its antigen is as yet unknown. From the reads, TCRdb called clonotypes with MiXCR, one entry per CDR3 protein. The repertoire holds around 500,000 distinct CDR3 sequences, with 42% as singletons. This record belongs to a study of T cell repertoires in cytomegalovirus infection. Study summary: In public TCR beta signatures, there were indications of both CMV infection and matching HLA type.

The length of the CDR3 is 15 residues. V gave up 0 bases and J gave up 0 bases, with 10 bases separating them. Germline-derived CDR1 and CDR2 are SGHRS and YFSETQ. The gene calls are TRBV5-1 and TRBJ2-7, with D hard to call. This sequence originates from a human donor in good health (CMV status not recorded). Some clones in this sample may be carry-over from other donors' samples. Material: cultured PBMCs, obtained from culture after CMV antigen stimulation. For the CDR3, the DNA is TGCGCCAGCAGCTTGGACTCCTACATCTCCTACGAGCAGTACTTC. This translates into CASSLDSYISYEQYF.